One T cell receptor (beta chain) is described in this entry. The target antigen is unknown. This sample was taken from a study of monozygotic twins with inflammatory bowel disease. General observations from the study: No single strong signal or clonotype associated with IBD was supported. Reduced clonotype sharing with other individuals was observed in IBD patients relative to healthy twins, especially with disease activity. Telling different T cell subtypes apart from each other was not possible.

No DNA is given; TCRdb re-called the 5' RACE reads and lists each CDR3 protein once. The specimen's table records about 160,000 distinct CDR3 sequences. The germline gives CDR1 MNHEY, CDR2 SMNVEV (reference sequence). The CDR3 totals 12 residues. Blood was collected, more than 2 ml per donor. This TCR was sampled from a human donor with ulcerative colitis or Crohn's disease, or a healthy co-twin of an affected twin (not recorded which). Sequenced input: blood. The chain couples TRBV27 to TRBJ1-2; TCRdb's D call of TRBD1 is untestable without DNA. This CDR3 reads CASRSGFYGYTF.